The clone carrying this TCR beta chain has a count of ten or more. What it recognizes is unknown. This CDR3 region has 12 residues. With V trimmed by 8 bases and J by 8 bases, 7 bases remained unmatched. The germline V gene has CDR1 LNHDA and CDR2 SQIVND (reference sequence). This entry belongs to a study of breast tumors, draining lymph nodes, adjacent tissues. Study-wide results and limits: Tumor TCR diversity was below lymph nodes but above nontumor tissue.

TCRdb reprocessed the multiplex PCR reads with MiXCR, giving one entry per CDR3 protein. The sample records about 47,000 distinct CDR3 sequences, under 25% being singletons. The chain links TRBV19 to TRBJ1-2; TRBD1 agrees at 8 bases. The sequence was collected from a female donor with breast cancer. Some clones in this sample may be carry-over from other donors' samples. The material sequenced was breast tumor tissue. CDR3 DNA: TGTGCCAGTGGGGACAGGATGGGAGGCTACACCTTC. Its translation: CASGDRMGGYTF.